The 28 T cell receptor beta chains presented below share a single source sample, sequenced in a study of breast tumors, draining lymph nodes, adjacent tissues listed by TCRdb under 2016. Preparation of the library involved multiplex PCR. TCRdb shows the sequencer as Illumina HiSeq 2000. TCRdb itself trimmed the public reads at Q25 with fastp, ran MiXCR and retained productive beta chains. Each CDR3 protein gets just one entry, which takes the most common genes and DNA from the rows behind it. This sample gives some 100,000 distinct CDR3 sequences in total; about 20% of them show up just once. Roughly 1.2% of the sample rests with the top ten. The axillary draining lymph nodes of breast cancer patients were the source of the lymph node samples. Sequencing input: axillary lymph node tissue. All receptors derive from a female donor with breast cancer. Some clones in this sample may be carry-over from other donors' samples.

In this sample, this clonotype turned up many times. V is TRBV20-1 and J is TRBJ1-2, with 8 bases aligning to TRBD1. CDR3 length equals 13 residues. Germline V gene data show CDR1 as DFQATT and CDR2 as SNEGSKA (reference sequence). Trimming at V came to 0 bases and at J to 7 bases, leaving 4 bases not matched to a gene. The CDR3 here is CSAREATGGGYTF. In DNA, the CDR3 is TGCAGTGCTAGAGAAGCCACAGGGGGTGGCTACACCTTC.

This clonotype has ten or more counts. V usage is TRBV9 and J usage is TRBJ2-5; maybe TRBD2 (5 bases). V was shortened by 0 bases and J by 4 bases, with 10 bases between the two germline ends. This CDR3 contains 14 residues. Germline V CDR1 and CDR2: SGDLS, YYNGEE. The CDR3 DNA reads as TGTGCCAGCAGCGTAGCTCCGGGGAGAGAGACCCAGTACTTC. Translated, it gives CASSVAPGRETQYF.

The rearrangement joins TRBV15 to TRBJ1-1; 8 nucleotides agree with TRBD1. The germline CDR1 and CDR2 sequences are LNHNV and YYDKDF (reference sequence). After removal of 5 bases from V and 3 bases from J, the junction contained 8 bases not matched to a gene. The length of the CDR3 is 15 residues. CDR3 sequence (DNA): TGTGCCACCAGCTCCCGGGACAGGTTTTACACTGAAGCTTTCTTT. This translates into CATSSRDRFYTEAFF.

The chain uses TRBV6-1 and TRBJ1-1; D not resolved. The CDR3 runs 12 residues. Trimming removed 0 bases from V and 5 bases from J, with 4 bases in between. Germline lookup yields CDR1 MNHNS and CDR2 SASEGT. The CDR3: CASSEARTEAFF. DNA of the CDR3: TGTGCCAGCAGTGAAGCGAGGACTGAAGCTTTCTTT.

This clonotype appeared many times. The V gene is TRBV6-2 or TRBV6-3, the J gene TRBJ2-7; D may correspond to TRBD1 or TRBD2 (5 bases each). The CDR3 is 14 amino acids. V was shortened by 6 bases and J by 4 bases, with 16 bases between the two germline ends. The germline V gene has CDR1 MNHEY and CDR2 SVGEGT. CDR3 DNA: TGTGCCAGCAGGCGAACCGGGGCTAGTTACGAGCAGTACTTC. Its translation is CASRRTGASYEQYF.

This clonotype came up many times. CDR3 in amino acids: CASSPSTSGPYNEQFF. CDR3 in DNA: TGCGCCAGCAGCCCCTCCACTAGCGGTCCCTACAATGAGCAGTTCTTC. The V and J genes are TRBV5-1 and TRBJ2-1; 8 positions agree with TRBD2. The germline V gene encodes CDR1 SGHRS and CDR2 YFSETQ. J lost 2 bases, V lost 4 bases, and 8 bases had no gene match. The CDR3 covers 16 residues.

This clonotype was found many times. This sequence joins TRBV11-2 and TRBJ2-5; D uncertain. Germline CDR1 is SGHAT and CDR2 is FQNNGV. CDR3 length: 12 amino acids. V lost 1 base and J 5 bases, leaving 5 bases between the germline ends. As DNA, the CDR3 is TGTGCCAGCAGCTTAGTGCGGGAGACCCAGTACTTC. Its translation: CASSLVRETQYF.

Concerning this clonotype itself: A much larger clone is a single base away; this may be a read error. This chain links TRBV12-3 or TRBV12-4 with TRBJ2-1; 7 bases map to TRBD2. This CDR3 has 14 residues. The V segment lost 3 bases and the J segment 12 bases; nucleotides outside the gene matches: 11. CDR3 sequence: CASSFPAVGGGQFF. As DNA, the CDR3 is TGTGCCAGCAGTTTCCCTGCGGTAGGCGGGGGGCAGTTCTTC.

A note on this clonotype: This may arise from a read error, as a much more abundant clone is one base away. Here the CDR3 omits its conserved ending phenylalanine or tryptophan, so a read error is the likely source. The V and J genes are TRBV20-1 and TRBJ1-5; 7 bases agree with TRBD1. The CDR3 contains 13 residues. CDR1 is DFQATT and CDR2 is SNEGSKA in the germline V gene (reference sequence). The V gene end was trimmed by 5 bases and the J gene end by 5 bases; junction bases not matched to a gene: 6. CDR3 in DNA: TGCAGTGCTCACGGGACAGCAGATCAGCCCCAGCATATT. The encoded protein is CSAHGTADQPQHI.

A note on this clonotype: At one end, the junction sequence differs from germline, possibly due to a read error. CDR3 nucleotides: TGTGCCTGCAGCTTTTTTTCGGGGGTCTACGAGCAGTACTTC. This translates into CACSFFSGVYEQYF. V and J are TRBV5-5 and TRBJ2-7; TRBD2 is a possible D gene (6 bases). The CDR3 sequence is 14 residues long. Germline CDR1 is SGHKS and CDR2 is YYEKEE (reference sequence).

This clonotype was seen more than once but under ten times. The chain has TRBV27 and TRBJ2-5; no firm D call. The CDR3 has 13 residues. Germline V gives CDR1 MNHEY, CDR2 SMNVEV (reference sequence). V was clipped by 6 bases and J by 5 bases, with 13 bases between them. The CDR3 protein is CASSRQGTETQYF. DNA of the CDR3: TGTGCCAGCAGCCGCCAAGGTACGGAGACCCAGTACTTC.

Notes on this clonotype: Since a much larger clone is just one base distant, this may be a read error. CDR3: CASRSYPNRGPGKLFF. CDR3 coding DNA: TGTGCCAGTAGAAGCTACCCAAACAGGGGGCCGGGGAAGCTGTTTTTT. The chain carries TRBV19 and TRBJ2-2, with TRBD1 identical over 9 bases. Trimming cost V 6 bases and J 12 bases; bases outside gene matches: 17. This CDR3 has 16 amino acids. Germline loops: CDR1 LNHDA, CDR2 SQIVND (reference sequence).

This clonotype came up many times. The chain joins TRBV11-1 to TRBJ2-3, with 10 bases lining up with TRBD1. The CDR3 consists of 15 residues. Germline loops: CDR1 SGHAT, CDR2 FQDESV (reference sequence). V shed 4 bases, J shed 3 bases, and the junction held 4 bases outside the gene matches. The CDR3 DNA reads TGTGCCAGCAGCTACGGGACAGGGGATACAGATACGCAGTATTTT. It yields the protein CASSYGTGDTDTQYF.

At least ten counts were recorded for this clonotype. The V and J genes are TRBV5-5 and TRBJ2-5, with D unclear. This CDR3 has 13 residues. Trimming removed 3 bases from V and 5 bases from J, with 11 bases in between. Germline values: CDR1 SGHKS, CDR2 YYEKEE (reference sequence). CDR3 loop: CASSSVSRETQYF. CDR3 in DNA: TGTGCCAGCAGCTCGGTCTCACGTGAGACCCAGTACTTC.

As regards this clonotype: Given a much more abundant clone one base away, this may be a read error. The CDR3 DNA is TGTGCCAGCAGCTTGGCCGGGACAGGGGTTCCTATATTCTCTGGGGCCAACGTCCTGACTTTC. It encodes CASSLAGTGVPIFSGANVLTF. This rearrangement joins TRBV5-6 to TRBJ2-6; TRBD1 aligns across 10 bases. The V and J ends lost 0 bases and 0 bases, in that order; junction bases with no gene match: 12. Germline CDR1 reads SGHDT; CDR2 reads YYEEEE. The CDR3 has 21 amino acids.

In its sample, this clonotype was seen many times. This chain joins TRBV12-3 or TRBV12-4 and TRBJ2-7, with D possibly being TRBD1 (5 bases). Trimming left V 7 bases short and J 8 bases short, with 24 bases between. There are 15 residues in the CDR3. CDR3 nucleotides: TGTGCCAGCACTAGTAGCACGCAGACAGCTCTAAAGCAGTACTTC. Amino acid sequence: CASTSSTQTALKQYF.

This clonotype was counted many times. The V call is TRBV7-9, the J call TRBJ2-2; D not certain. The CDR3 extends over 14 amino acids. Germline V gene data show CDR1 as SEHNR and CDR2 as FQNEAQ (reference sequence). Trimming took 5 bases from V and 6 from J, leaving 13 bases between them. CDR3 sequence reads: CASSRDAQAGELFF. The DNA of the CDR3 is TGTGCCAGCAGCCGCGACGCGCAAGCCGGGGAGCTGTTTTTT.

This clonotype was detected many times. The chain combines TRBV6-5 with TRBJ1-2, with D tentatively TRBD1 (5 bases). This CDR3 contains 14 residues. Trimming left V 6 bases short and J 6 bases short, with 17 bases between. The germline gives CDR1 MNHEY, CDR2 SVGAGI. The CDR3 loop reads CASRGAGRDNGYTF. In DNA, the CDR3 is TGTGCCAGCAGAGGGGCAGGGCGGGATAATGGCTACACCTTC.

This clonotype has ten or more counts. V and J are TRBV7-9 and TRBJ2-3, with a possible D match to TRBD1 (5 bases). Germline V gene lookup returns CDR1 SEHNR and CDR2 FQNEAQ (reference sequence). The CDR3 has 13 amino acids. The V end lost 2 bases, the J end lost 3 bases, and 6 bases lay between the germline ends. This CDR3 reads CASSLQGTDTQYF. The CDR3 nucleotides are TGTGCCAGCAGCTTACAGGGAACAGATACGCAGTATTTT.

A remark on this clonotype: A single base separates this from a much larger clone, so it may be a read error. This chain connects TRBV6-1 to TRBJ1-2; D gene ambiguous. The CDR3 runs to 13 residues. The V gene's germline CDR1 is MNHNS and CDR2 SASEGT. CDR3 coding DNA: TGTGCCAGCAGTGAAAGAACTAACTATGGCTACGCCTTC. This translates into CASSERTNYGYAF.

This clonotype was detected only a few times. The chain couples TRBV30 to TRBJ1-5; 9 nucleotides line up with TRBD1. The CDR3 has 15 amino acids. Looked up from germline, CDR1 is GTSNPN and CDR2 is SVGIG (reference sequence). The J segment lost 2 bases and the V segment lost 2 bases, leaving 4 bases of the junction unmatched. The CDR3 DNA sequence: TGTGCCTGGAGTTTACAGGGGGCTGGCAATCAGCCCCAGCATTTT. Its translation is CAWSLQGAGNQPQHF.

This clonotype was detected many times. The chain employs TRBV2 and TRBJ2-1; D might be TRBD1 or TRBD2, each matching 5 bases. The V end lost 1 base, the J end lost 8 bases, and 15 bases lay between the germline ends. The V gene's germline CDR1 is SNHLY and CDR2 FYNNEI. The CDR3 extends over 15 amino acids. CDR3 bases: TGTGCCAGCAGTGAAGGAACTAGGGGTCTGGATGAGCAGTTCTTC. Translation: CASSEGTRGLDEQFF.

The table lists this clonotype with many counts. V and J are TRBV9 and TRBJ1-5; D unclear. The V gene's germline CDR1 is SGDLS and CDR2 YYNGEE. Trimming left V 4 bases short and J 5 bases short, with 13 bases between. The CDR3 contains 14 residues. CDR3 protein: CASSPTSGHQPQHF. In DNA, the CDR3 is TGTGCCAGCAGCCCAACCAGTGGACATCAGCCCCAGCATTTT. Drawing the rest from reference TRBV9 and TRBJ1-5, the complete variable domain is DSGVTQTPKHLITATGQRVTLRCSPRSGDLSVYWYQQSLDQGLQFLIQYYNGEERAKGNILERFSAQQFPDLHSELNLSSLELGDSALYFCASSPTSGHQPQHFGDGTRLSIL.

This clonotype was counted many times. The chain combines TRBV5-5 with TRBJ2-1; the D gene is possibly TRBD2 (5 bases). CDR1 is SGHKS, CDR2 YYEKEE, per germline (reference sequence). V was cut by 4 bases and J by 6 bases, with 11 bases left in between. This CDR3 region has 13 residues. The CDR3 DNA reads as TGTGCCAGCAGCCCTTGCGCGGGCAATGAGCAGTTCTTC. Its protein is CASSPCAGNEQFF.

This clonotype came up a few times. The CDR3, as DNA: TGTGCCAGCTCATGGTCGACGGGAAGCGAGCCCCAGCATTTT. It codes for CASSWSTGSEPQHF. The gene calls are TRBV27 and TRBJ1-5; D is undetermined. Trimming pared 8 bases from V and 8 bases from J, leaving 19 bases between. CDR1 is MNHEY and CDR2 is SMNVEV in the germline V gene (reference sequence). CDR3 size: 14 residues.

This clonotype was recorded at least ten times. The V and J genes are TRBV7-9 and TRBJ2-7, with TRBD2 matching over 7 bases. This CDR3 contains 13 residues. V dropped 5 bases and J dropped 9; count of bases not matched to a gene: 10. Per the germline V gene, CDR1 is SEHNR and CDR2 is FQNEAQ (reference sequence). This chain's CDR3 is CASSPSGRVGQYF. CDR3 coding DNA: TGTGCCAGCAGCCCGTCAGGGAGGGTCGGGCAGTACTTC. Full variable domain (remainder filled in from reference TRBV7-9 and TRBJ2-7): DTGVSQNPRHKITKRGQNVTFRCDPISEHNRLYWYRQTLGQGPEFLTYFQNEAQLEKSRLLSDRFSAERPKGSFSTLEIQRTEQGDSAMYLCASSPSGRVGQYFGPGTRLTVT.

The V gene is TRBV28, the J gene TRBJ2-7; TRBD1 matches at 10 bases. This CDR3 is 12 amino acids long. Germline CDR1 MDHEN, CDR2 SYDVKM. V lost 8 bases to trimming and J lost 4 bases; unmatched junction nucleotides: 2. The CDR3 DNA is TGTGCCAGCCAGGACAGGGGGTACGAGCAGTACTTC. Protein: CASQDRGYEQYF.

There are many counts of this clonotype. The CDR3: CASSNQLAGTYNEQFF. The CDR3 DNA sequence: TGTGCCAGTAGCAACCAACTAGCGGGAACCTACAATGAGCAGTTCTTC. The gene calls are TRBV19 and TRBJ2-1; 10 nucleotides line up with TRBD2. The CDR3 sequence is 16 residues long. The J segment lost 2 bases and the V segment lost 6 bases, leaving 7 bases of the junction unmatched. Germline lookup yields CDR1 LNHDA and CDR2 SQIVND (reference sequence).